Listed below are T cell receptor beta chains from one sample, sequenced in a study of Ad26.COV2.S vaccination and SARS-CoV-2 variants. Here immunoSEQ multiplex PCR was the method, and the copy in TCRdb shows in-frame clones only, minus some. This sample has roughly 700,000 clones, with roughly 90% found just once. The specimen was peripheral blood, collected in a trial of Ad26.COV2.S vaccine versus placebo. Source of these receptors: a person aged 18-60 years who received the Ad26.COV2.S COVID-19 vaccine or a placebo. The CDR3 runs from the conserved cysteine through the conserved F or W. The size field is filled for only some rows; it gives once, few, many or a size class.

>NA|TRBJ2-7|TRBV5-1
CASLTEPGPYEQYF
>NA|TRBJ1-5|TRBV7-9
CASSMGTANQPQHF
>NA|TRBJ1-5|TRBV9
CASSVGGGAGQPQHF
>NA|TRBJ1-5|TRBV19
CASSPLGNQPQHF
>NA|TRBJ2-5|TRBV10-1
CASSESARGQETQYF
>once|TRBJ2-7|TRBV30
CAWSVARVKQYF
>NA|TRBJ2-1|TRBV5-4
CASSLRREAGNEQFF
>once|TRBJ2-1|TRBV24-1
CATSPLAGGSNEQFF
>NA|TRBJ2-7|TRBV11-2
CASSPGGTGVGQYF
>few|TRBJ1-1|TRBV6-2/TRBV6-3
CASSYSTGAAEAFF
>NA|TRBJ1-2|TRBV6-6
CASSYQANYGYTF
>NA|TRBJ2-3|TRBV9
CASTRLAGGDTQYF
>NA|TRBJ2-2|TRBV6-6
CASSRSAGFGITGELFF
>NA|TRBJ1-3|TRBV4-3
CASSQEIKSFSGNTIYF
>many|TRBJ2-3|TRBV4-2
CASSFRSGEDTQYF
>NA|TRBJ1-5|TRBV6-5
CASRPRGPSNQPQHF
>NA|TRBJ2-3|TRBV10-3
CAIREASGTDTQYF
>NA|TRBJ2-1|TRBV27
CASSLGGPYNEQFF
>NA|TRBJ2-5|TRBV7-9
CASSLRQGTQYF
>once|TRBJ1-1|TRBV6-5
CASSPPGTVTEAFF
>once|TRBJ2-2|TRBV5-6
CASSQDRGQAGELFF
>NA|TRBJ2-1|TRBV20-1
CSASIPGSSYNEQFF